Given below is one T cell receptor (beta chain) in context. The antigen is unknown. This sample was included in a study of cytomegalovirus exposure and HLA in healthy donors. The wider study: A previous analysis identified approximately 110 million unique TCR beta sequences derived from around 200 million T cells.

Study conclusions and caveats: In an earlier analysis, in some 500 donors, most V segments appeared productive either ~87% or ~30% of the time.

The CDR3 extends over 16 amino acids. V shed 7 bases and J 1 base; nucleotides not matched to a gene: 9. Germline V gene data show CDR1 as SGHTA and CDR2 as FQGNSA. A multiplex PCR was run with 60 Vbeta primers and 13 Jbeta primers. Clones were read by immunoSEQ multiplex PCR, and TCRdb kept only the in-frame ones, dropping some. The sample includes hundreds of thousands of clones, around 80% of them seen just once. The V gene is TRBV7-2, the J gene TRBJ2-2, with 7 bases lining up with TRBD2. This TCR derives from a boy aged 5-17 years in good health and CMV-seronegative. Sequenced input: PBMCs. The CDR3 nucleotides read TGTGCCAGCACCAAGAAGGGCGGGAGGAACACCGGGGAGCTGTTTTTT. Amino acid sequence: CASTKKGGRNTGELFF.